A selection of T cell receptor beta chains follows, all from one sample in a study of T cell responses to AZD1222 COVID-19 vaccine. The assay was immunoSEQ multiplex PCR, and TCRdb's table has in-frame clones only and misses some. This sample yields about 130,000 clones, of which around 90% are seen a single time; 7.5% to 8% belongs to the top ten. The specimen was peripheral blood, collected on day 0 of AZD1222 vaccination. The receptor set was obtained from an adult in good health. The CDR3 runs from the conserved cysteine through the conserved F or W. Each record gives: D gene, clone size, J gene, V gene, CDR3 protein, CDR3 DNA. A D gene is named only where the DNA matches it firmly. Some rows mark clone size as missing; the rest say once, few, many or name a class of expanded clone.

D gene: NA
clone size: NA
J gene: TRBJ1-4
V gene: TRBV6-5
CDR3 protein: CASAVAGNEKLFF
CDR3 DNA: TGTGCCAGCGCCGTGGCAGGAAATGAAAAACTGTTTTTT

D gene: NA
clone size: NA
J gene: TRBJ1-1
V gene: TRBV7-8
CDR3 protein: CASSEDRITEAFF
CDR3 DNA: TGTGCCAGCAGCGAAGACAGAATAACTGAAGCTTTCTTT

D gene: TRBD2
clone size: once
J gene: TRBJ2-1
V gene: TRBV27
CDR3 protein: CASSSSGGPNEQFF
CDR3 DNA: TGTGCCAGCAGTTCTAGCGGGGGGCCAAATGAGCAGTTCTTC

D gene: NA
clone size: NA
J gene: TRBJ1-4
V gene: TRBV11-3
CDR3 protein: CASSPGREDNEKLFF
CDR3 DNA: TGTGCCAGCAGCCCCGGACGGGAAGATAATGAAAAACTGTTTTTT

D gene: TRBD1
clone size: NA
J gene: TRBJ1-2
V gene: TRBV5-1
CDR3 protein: CASSYGQGPYGYTF
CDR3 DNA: TGCGCCAGCAGCTACGGACAGGGGCCGTATGGCTACACCTTC

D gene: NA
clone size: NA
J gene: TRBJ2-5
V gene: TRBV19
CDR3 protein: CATSGGSYQETQYF
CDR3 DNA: TGTGCCACCTCGGGGGGCTCGTACCAAGAGACCCAGTACTTC

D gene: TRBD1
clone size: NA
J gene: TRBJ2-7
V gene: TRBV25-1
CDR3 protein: CASRQGPYEQYF
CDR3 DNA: TGTGCCAGTAGACAGGGGCCCTACGAGCAGTACTTC

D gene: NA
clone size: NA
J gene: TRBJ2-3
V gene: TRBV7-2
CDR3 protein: CASSSKWGGQYF
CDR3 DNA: TGTGCCAGCAGCTCAAAGTGGGGTGGGCAGTATTTT

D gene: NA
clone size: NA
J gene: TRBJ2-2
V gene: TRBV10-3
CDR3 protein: CASKTENTGELFF
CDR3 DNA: TGTGCCAGTAAGACAGAGAACACCGGGGAGCTGTTTTTT

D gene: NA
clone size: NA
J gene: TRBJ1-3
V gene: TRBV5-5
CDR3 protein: CASSSGQSSGNTIYF
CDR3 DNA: TGTGCCAGCAGCTCAGGACAGTCCTCTGGAAACACCATATATTTT

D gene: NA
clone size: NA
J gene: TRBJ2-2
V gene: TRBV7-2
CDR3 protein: CASSTDGRKNTGELFF
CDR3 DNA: TGTGCCAGCAGCACAGACGGACGCAAGAACACCGGGGAGCTGTTTTTT

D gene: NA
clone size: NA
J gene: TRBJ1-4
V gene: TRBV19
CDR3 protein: CASSILQTNEKLFF
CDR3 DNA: TGTGCCAGTAGTATACTTCAGACAAATGAAAAACTGTTTTTT

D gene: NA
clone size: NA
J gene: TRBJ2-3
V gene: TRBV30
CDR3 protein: CAWSVYSTDTQYF
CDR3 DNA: TGTGCCTGGAGTGTTTACTCGACAGATACGCAGTATTTT

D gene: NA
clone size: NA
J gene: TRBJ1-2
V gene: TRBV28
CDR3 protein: CASSFSRGGNYGYTF
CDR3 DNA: TGTGCCAGCAGTTTCTCCCGGGGGGGGAACTATGGCTACACCTTC

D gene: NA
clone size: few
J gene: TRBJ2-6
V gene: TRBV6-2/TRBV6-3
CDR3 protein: CASSYDRPGTSGANVLTF
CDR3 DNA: TGTGCCAGCAGTTACGACAGGCCGGGGACCTCTGGGGCCAACGTCCTGACTTTC

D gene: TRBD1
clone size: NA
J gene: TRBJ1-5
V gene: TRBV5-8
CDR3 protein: CASTLGNRGSDQPQHF
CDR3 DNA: TGTGCCAGCACCCTTGGGAACAGGGGAAGTGATCAGCCCCAGCATTTT

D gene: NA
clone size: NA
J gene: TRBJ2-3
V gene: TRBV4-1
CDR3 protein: CASSPQADTQYF
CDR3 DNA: TGCGCCAGCAGCCCCCAGGCAGATACGCAGTATTTT

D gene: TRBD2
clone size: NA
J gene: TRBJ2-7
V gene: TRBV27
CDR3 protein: CASSLGTSAYEQYF
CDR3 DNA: TGTGCCAGCAGTTTAGGGACTAGCGCCTACGAGCAGTACTTC

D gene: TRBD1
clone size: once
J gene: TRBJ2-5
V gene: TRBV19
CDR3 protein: CASSIGQGSRTQYF
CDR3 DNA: TGTGCCAGTAGTATAGGACAGGGCTCACGGACCCAGTACTTC

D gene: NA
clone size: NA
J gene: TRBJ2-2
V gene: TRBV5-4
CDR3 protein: CASSERRGDTGELFF
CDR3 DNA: TGTGCCAGCAGCGAGCGCAGGGGGGACACCGGGGAGCTGTTTTTT

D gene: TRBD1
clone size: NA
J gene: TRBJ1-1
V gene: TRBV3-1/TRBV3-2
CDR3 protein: CASSNRGYTEAFF
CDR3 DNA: TGTGCCAGCAGCAACAGGGGGTACACTGAAGCTTTCTTT

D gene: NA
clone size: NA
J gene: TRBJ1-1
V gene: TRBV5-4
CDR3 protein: CASSLAGSNEAFF
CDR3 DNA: TGTGCCAGCAGCTTGGCCGGCAGCAATGAAGCTTTCTTT

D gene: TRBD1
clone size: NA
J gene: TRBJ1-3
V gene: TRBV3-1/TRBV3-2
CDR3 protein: CASSQFGQGHIGNTIYF
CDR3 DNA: TGTGCCAGCAGCCAATTCGGACAGGGTCATATTGGAAACACCATATATTTT

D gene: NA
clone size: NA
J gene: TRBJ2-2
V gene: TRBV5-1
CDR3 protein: CASRRDPDNGELFF
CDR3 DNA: TGCGCCAGCAGACGGGACCCAGACAACGGGGAGCTGTTTTTT

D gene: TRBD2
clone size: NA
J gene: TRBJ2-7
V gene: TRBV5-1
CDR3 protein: CASSSGLAPSSYEQYF
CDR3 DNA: TGCGCCAGCAGCTCAGGACTAGCGCCGAGCTCCTACGAGCAGTACTTC

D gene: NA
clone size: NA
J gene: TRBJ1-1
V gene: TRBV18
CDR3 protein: CASSLGTLDTEAFF
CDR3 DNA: TGTGCCAGCTCACTAGGGACGCTGGACACTGAAGCTTTCTTT

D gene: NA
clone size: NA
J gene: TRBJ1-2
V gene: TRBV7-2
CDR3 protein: CASSSDRREGGYTF
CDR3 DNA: TGTGCCAGCAGCTCCGACAGACGGGAGGGGGGCTACACCTTC

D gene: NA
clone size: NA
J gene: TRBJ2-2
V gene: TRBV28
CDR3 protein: CASSFQGRTGELFF
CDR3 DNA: TGTGCCAGCAGTTTTCAGGGGCGCACCGGGGAGCTGTTTTTT

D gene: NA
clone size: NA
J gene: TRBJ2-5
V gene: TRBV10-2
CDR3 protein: CASSDRGPQETQYF
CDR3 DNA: TGCGCCAGCAGTGACAGGGGACCTCAAGAGACCCAGTACTTC

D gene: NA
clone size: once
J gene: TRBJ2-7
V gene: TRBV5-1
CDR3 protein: CASSLDRGEQYF
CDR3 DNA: TGCGCCAGCAGCCTGGACCGGGGCGAGCAGTACTTC

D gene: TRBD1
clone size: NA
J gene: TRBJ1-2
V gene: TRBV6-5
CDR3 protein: CASRVDRGRHYGYTF
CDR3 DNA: TGTGCCAGCAGAGTCGACAGGGGGAGGCACTATGGCTACACCTTC

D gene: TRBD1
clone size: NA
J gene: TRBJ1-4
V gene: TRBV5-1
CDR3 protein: CASSPATRTGAIELFF
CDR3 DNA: TGCGCCAGCAGCCCAGCAACCAGGACAGGAGCGATAGAACTGTTTTTT

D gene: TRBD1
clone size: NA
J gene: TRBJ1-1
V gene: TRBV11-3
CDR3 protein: CASSLGQGLDTEAFF
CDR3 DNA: TGTGCCAGCAGCTTAGGACAGGGGCTAGACACTGAAGCTTTCTTT

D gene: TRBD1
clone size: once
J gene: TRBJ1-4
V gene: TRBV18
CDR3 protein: CASSRDRDSNEKLFF
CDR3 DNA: TGTGCCAGCTCACGAGACAGGGACTCAAATGAAAAACTGTTTTTT

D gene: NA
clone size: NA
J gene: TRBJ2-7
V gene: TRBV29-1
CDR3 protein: CSVKPGGTSYEQYF
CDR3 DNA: TGCAGCGTTAAGCCAGGGGGGACCTCCTACGAGCAGTACTTC

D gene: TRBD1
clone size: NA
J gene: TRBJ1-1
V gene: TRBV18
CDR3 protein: CASSRETGAEAFF
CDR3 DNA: TGTGCCAGCTCTCGCGAGACAGGGGCTGAAGCTTTCTTT

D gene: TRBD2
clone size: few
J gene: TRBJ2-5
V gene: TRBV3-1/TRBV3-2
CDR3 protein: CASLGTSKLARETQYF
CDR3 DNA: TGTGCCAGCTTGGGGACGTCGAAACTAGCGCGAGAGACCCAGTACTTC

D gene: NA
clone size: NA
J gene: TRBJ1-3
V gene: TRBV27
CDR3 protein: CASSLRGTGNTIYF
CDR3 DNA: TGTGCCAGCAGTTTACGAGGGACGGGAAACACCATATATTTT

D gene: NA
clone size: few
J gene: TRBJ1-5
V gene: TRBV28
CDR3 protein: CASSPGTSMIHQPQHF
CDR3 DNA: TGTGCCAGCAGTCCCGGGACGTCTATGATTCATCAGCCCCAGCATTTT

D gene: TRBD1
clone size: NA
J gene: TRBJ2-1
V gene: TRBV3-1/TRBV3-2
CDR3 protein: CASSRADRGRGDEQFF
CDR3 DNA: TGTGCCAGCAGCCGGGCCGACAGGGGTAGGGGCGATGAGCAGTTCTTC

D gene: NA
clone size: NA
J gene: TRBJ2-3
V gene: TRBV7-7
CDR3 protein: CASSLGVPKSGDTQYF
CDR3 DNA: TGTGCTAGCAGCTTAGGGGTCCCGAAGAGCGGGGATACGCAGTATTTT

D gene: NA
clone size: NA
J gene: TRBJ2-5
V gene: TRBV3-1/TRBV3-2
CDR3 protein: CASSHVAVPRLPQYF
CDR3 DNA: TGTGCCAGCAGCCATGTAGCGGTACCCAGATTACCCCAGTACTTC

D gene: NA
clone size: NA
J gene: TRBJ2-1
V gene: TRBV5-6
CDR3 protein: CASSLAVNEQFF
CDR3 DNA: TGTGCCAGCAGCTTGGCTGTCAATGAGCAGTTCTTC

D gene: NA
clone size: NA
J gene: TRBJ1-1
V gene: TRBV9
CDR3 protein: CASSDLIRGLGDTEAFF
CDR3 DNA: TGTGCCAGCAGCGATCTTATCAGGGGCCTGGGGGACACTGAAGCTTTCTTT

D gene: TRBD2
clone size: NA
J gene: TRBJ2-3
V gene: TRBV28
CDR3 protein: CASRAAGGGASDTQYF
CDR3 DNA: TGTGCCAGCAGGGCAGCGGGCGGGGGGGCCTCAGATACGCAGTATTTT

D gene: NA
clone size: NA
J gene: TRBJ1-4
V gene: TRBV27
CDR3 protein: CARKMRPRVREKLFF
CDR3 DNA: TGTGCCAGAAAGATGAGGCCCAGGGTACGTGAAAAACTGTTTTTT

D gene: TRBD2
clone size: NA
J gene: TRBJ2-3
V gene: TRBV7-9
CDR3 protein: CASSPPNGREGPDTQYF
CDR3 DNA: TGTGCCAGCAGCCCCCCTAATGGGCGGGAGGGCCCAGATACGCAGTATTTT

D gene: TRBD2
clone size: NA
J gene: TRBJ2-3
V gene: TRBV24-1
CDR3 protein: CATSDPLAGLTDTQYF
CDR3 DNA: TGTGCCACCAGTGACCCCCTAGCGGGGCTCACAGATACGCAGTATTTT

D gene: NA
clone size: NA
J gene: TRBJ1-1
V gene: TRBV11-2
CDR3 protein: CASSSLFKDRYTEAFF
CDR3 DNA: TGTGCCAGCAGCTCACTATTTAAGGACCGATACACTGAAGCTTTCTTT

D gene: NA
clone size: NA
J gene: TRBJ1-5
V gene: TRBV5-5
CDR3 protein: CASSPAAGFSNQPQHF
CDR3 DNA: TGTGCCAGCAGCCCCGCCGCGGGATTTAGCAATCAGCCCCAGCATTTT

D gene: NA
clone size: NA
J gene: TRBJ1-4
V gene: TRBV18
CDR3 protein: CASSPGQANEKLFF
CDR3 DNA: TGTGCCAGCTCACCTGGGCAAGCAAATGAAAAACTGTTTTTT

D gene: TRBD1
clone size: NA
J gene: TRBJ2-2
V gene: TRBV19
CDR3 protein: CASSIGQGTGELFF
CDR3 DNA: TGTGCCAGTAGTATCGGACAGGGGACCGGGGAGCTGTTTTTT